These 22 T cell receptor beta chains were sequenced from one sample in a study of CD8+CD57+ T cells in acquired aplastic anemia (dated by TCRdb to between 2018 and 2020). The data were produced on an Illumina HiSeq 2000. TCR beta VDJ combination and CDR3 sequence profiling used genomic DNA as the template. The public reads were quality trimmed at Q25 with fastp and then assembled into clones with MiXCR by TCRdb, keeping productive beta chains. All rows with the same CDR3 protein become a single entry with the most common DNA and genes. This sample comprises roughly 170,000 distinct CDR3 sequences, 55% to 80% of them detected only once. The ten biggest clones cover about 41% of the sample. The sample consisted of sorted CD4+, CD8+, or CD8+CD57+ T cells (not recorded which) from PBMCs. Every receptor here comes from a human donor in good health.

In its sample, this clonotype was seen once. Possible read error: a much larger clone is one base away. This chain connects TRBV5-1 to TRBJ2-5; 7 bases line up with TRBD1. The CDR3 sequence is 13 residues long. V dropped 7 bases and J dropped 1; count of bases not matched to a gene: 4. The germline CDR1 and CDR2 sequences are SGHRS and YFSETQ. CDR3 in amino acids: CASGQGVQETQYF. The CDR3 nucleotides read TGCGCCAGCGGCCAGGGGGTCCAAGAGACCCAGTACTTC.

J is TRBJ2-1 and V is TRBV20-1; no reliable D call. Looked up from germline, CDR1 is DFQATT and CDR2 is SNEGSKA (reference sequence). V shed 3 bases and J shed 10 bases, with 7 bases lying between them. This CDR3 region has 10 residues. The CDR3 loop is CSASRREQFF. The CDR3 bases are TGCAGTGCTAGTCGGCGGGAGCAGTTCTTC.

The J gene is TRBJ1-2, the V gene TRBV29-1; 9 nucleotides match TRBD1. This CDR3 has 11 residues. Germline V gives CDR1 SQVTM, CDR2 ANQGSEA. V shed 4 bases and J 13 bases; nucleotides not matched to a gene: 7. This chain's CDR3 is CSVGGTGFFTF. The CDR3 DNA sequence: TGCAGCGTTGGCGGGACAGGGTTCTTCACCTTC.

This chain joins TRBV5-1 and TRBJ2-1, with 8 bases lining up with TRBD2. J lost 8 bases, V lost 2 bases, and 6 bases had no gene match. Germline lookup yields CDR1 SGHRS and CDR2 YFSETQ. The length of the CDR3 is 14 residues. The CDR3: CASSLGLASDEQFF. The CDR3, as DNA: TGCGCCAGCAGCTTAGGACTAGCCTCCGATGAGCAGTTCTTC.

V and J are TRBV6-6 and TRBJ2-5, with 8 bases matching TRBD2. Germline CDR1 and CDR2: MNHNY and SVGAGI (reference sequence). Unmatched junction bases numbered 7, after V lost 9 bases and J lost 4 bases. The CDR3 is 13 residues long. CDR3 sequence: CASSGGTAETQYF. DNA of the CDR3: TGTGCCAGTTCGGGAGGGACGGCAGAGACCCAGTACTTC.

This chain links TRBV20-1 with TRBJ2-7, with D possibly being TRBD1 (5 bases). The CDR3 is 14 residues long. The V gene lost 4 bases and the J gene lost 0 bases, with 13 bases spanning the gap. Germline assignment: CDR1 DFQATT and CDR2 SNEGSKA (reference sequence). CDR3 in amino acids: CSAKGQPSSYEQYF. The CDR3 nucleotides are TGCAGTGCTAAGGGGCAGCCGAGCTCCTACGAGCAGTACTTC.

This clonotype was picked up a small number of times. The chain has TRBV20-1 and TRBJ2-7; 8 nucleotides match TRBD2. V dropped 0 bases and J dropped 3; count of bases not matched to a gene: 7. This CDR3 comprises 15 residues. Per germline, CDR1 DFQATT and CDR2 SNEGSKA (reference sequence). This chain's CDR3 is CSARERGASFYEQYF. The CDR3 DNA is TGCAGTGCTAGAGAGCGGGGGGCCTCTTTCTACGAGCAGTACTTC.

This rearrangement joins TRBV20-1 to TRBJ2-3; 9 bases are shared with TRBD2. Germline CDR1 and CDR2: DFQATT and SNEGSKA (reference sequence). This CDR3 region has 16 residues. Unmatched junction bases numbered 9, after V lost 3 bases and J lost 2 bases. CDR3 amino acids: CSASHGTSLTTDTQYF. The CDR3 nucleotides are TGCAGTGCTAGTCACGGGACTAGCCTTACCACAGATACGCAGTATTTT.

V gene TRBV9 combines with J gene TRBJ2-7, with a tentative D call TRBD1 (6 bases). The CDR3 totals 16 residues. Deletions cut 0 bases from V and 2 bases from J, with 15 bases between. From germline, CDR1 is SGDLS and CDR2 YYNGEE. The CDR3 sequence is CASSVAAGAGPYEQYF. The DNA of the CDR3 is TGTGCCAGCAGCGTAGCGGCAGGGGCTGGGCCCTACGAGCAGTACTTC.

This chain links TRBV12-3 or TRBV12-4 with TRBJ1-4; D ambiguous. The CDR3 sequence is 14 residues long. Trimming left V 7 bases short and J 8 bases short, with 17 bases between. CDR3 residues: CASTQGLSREKLFF. The CDR3 DNA is TGTGCCAGCACCCAAGGGCTGAGTCGGGAAAAACTGTTTTTT.

Many counts were recorded for this clonotype. V is TRBV15 and J is TRBJ2-7; no reliable D call. V dropped 3 bases and J dropped 1 base, with 13 bases sitting between them. The CDR3 contains 15 residues. The germline CDR1 and CDR2 sequences are LNHNV and YYDKDF (reference sequence). The CDR3: CATSSLDPGSYEQYF. The CDR3 DNA reads as TGTGCCACCAGCAGCTTGGACCCCGGGTCCTACGAGCAGTACTTC.

The chain has TRBV20-1 and TRBJ2-2; the D call may be TRBD1 or TRBD2 (5 bases each). The germline CDR1 and CDR2 sequences are DFQATT and SNEGSKA (reference sequence). The CDR3 runs 14 residues. V lost 5 bases and J 2 bases, leaving 12 bases between the germline ends. CDR3 amino acids: CSASPGTNTGELFF. CDR3 bases: TGCAGTGCTTCACCGGGGACCAACACCGGGGAGCTGTTTTTT.

This clonotype has only a few counts. The V gene is TRBV20-1, the J gene TRBJ1-6; 7 nucleotides line up with TRBD1. The V gene's germline CDR1 is DFQATT and CDR2 SNEGSKA (reference sequence). The V gene end was trimmed by 0 bases and the J gene end by 7 bases; junction bases not matched to a gene: 6. This CDR3 comprises 15 residues. The CDR3 DNA reads as TGCAGTGCTAGAGATCACAGCAGGGGGAATTCACCCCTCCACTTT. As protein: CSARDHSRGNSPLHF.

The chain joins TRBV9 to TRBJ2-7, with TRBD2 as a possible D gene (5 bases). This CDR3 contains 14 residues. The germline V gene has CDR1 SGDLS and CDR2 YYNGEE. The V end was cut by 0 bases, the J end by 4 bases, with 11 bases between. CDR3 sequence reads: CASSVGTDAYEQYF. The CDR3 DNA follows: TGTGCCAGCAGCGTAGGGACTGATGCGTACGAGCAGTACTTC.

This clonotype was counted ten times or more. The chain links TRBV5-1 to TRBJ2-7, with D maybe TRBD1 (6 bases). There are 13 residues in the CDR3. Trimming shortened V by 7 bases and J by 0 bases, and 11 bases separated the two germline ends. Germline lookup yields CDR1 SGHRS and CDR2 YFSETQ. The CDR3 loop reads CASSDRSSYEQYF. DNA for the CDR3: TGCGCCAGCTCCGACAGGAGCTCCTACGAGCAGTACTTC.

The CDR3 DNA is TGTGCCAGCAGCCGGACAGGGGACGCCATACTGGACGGGGAGCTGTTTTTT. This encodes CASSRTGDAILDGELFF. The genes are TRBV7-9 and TRBJ2-2, with TRBD1 matching over 9 bases. The J segment lost 7 bases and the V segment lost 5 bases, leaving 14 bases of the junction unmatched. Germline V gene data show CDR1 as SEHNR and CDR2 as FQNEAQ (reference sequence). The CDR3 runs 17 residues.

V is TRBV28 and J is TRBJ2-3, with 7 positions matching TRBD2. Germline CDR1 and CDR2: MDHEN and SYDVKM. The CDR3 consists of 16 residues. Trimming at V came to 4 bases and at J to 2 bases, leaving 9 bases not matched to a gene. CDR3 DNA sequence: TGTGCCAGCAGTTCAAGCACTAGCGTCAACACAGATACGCAGTATTTT. Its protein product is CASSSSTSVNTDTQYF.

V usage is TRBV12-3 or TRBV12-4 and J usage is TRBJ2-1; D gene unclear. This CDR3 region has 10 residues. Trimming took off 8 bases at V and 9 bases at J, with 8 bases between the two ends. In DNA, the CDR3 is TGTGCCAGCTCGTGGCCTGAGCAGTTCTTC. Translation: CASSWPEQFF.

This clonotype was detected a few times. V and J are TRBV20-1 and TRBJ2-5; 7 bases are shared with TRBD1. CDR3 length equals 12 residues. Losses at the gene ends were 6 bases for V and 3 bases for J; bases not matched to a gene: 4. Germline-derived CDR1 and CDR2 are DFQATT and SNEGSKA (reference sequence). In DNA form, the CDR3 reads TGCAGTGCATGGGACAGCGAAGAGACCCAGTACTTC. Translating gives CSAWDSEETQYF.

On this clonotype: An end of the junction differs from the germline gene, which may be a read error. The V gene is TRBV5-1, the J gene TRBJ2-2, with TRBD1 matching 9 bases. Looked up from germline, CDR1 is SGHRS and CDR2 is YFSETQ. The CDR3 runs to 16 residues. The CDR3 here is CASSPSGTGNTRELFF. CDR3 bases: TGCGCCAGCAGCCCTTCCGGGACAGGGAACACCCGGGAGCTGTTTTTC.

The chain uses TRBV29-1 and TRBJ2-2; 7 positions match TRBD1. The CDR3 has 14 residues. Germline assignment: CDR1 SQVTM and CDR2 ANQGSEA. The V and J ends lost 6 bases and 3 bases, in that order; junction bases with no gene match: 7. The CDR3 here is CSVVKQGYTGELFF. CDR3 DNA sequence: TGCAGCGTCGTAAAACAGGGGTACACCGGGGAGCTGTTTTTT.

CDR3 DNA sequence: TGCAGCGCTGACAGGTATAGCACAGATACGCAGTATTTT. It specifies CSADRYSTDTQYF. The chain combines TRBV29-1 with TRBJ2-3, with D perhaps TRBD1 (6 bases). V dropped 7 bases and J dropped 0 bases, with 11 bases sitting between them. Germline V gene sequence: CDR1 SQVTM, CDR2 ANQGSEA. This CDR3 has 13 amino acids.